This T cell receptor (beta chain) derives from a study of T cell changes during pregnancy in multiple sclerosis (dated by TCRdb to the late 2010s). The study in broad terms: The study examined how the T cell repertoire changed over the course of pregnancy in women with multiple sclerosis.

Libraries were constructed by the immunoSEQ multiplex PCR assay. TCRdb re-hosts the immuneACCESS table, in-frame sequences only. Its copies lack some clones; in the studies checked, an unresolved V gene accounts for under half of them, and the cause for the rest is not known. This sample holds 90,000 to 120,000 clones; 85% to 95% were observed only once. Roughly 1.2% of the sample comes from the top ten. From its cysteine to its phenylalanine, the CDR3 spans 14 amino acids. This entry keeps only the CDR3 DNA: 42 bases, framed from base 1. V gives up 7 bases and J gives up 3 bases, and the segment between their germline ends measures 14 bases. CDR1 LNHDA and CDR2 SQIVND were looked up in the germline V gene (reference sequence). With regard to this clone: No antigen is known for it. One base away there is no much larger clone; base qualities are not given.

The receptor comes from a female donor with multiple sclerosis, enrolled in a pregnancy study. This specimen was peripheral blood, taken in the second trimester of pregnancy. The chain is encoded by TRBV19 joined to TRBJ2-3; TRBD2 is perhaps the D gene, given 6 matching bases. Here the CDR3 is given as CASTAGRTTDTQYF. The DNA is as follows: TGTGCCAGTACCGCGGGACGGACAACAGATACGCAGTATTTT.